The 16 T cell receptor beta chains below come from one sample, sequenced in a study of T-cell memory formation after mild COVID-19. Using its own MiXCR run on the 5' RACE reads, TCRdb lists one record per CDR3 protein. The table has hundreds of thousands of distinct CDR3 sequences, under 30% seen once. What was sequenced was PBMCs or a T cell subset sorted from them (not recorded which). The receptors shown here come from an adult woman who had mild COVID-19 (a few samples of this study predate the infection). Cell type and time point are not known.

The CDR3 sequence: CASSDNRQGLTGELFF. The CDR3 DNA reads as TGTGCCAGCAGTGATAACCGTCAGGGTCTCACCGGGGAGCTGTTTTTT. The V and J genes are TRBV25-1 and TRBJ2-2, with D perhaps TRBD1 (5 bases). The germline V and J ends were trimmed by 3 bases and 4 bases, with 15 bases remaining between them. Looked up from germline, CDR1 is MGHDK and CDR2 is SYGVNS. The CDR3 totals 16 residues.

This clonotype was seen a handful of times. The rearrangement links TRBV9 to TRBJ2-2; D is unresolved. V was clipped by 3 bases and J by 2 bases, with 8 bases between them. This CDR3 is built from 14 residues. Germline V gives CDR1 SGDLS, CDR2 YYNGEE. CDR3 in DNA: TGTGCCAGCAGCGAGTTGCAAAACACCGGGGAGCTGTTTTTT. Translating it yields CASSELQNTGELFF.

The chain combines TRBV10-3 with TRBJ2-1; D is possibly TRBD2 (5 bases). V was clipped by 7 bases and J by 8 bases, with 15 bases between them. The germline V gene has CDR1 ENHRY and CDR2 SYGVKD. The CDR3 is 13 residues long. The CDR3 nucleotides read TGTGCCATCAAAGCTAGCAGTGCCGATGAGCAGTTCTTC. The encoded protein is CAIKASSADEQFF.

V usage is TRBV20-1 and J usage is TRBJ1-1; tentative D call: TRBD1 (6 bases). This CDR3 has 12 residues. Trimming removed 5 bases at V and 4 bases at J, with 11 bases between. Germline-derived CDR1 and CDR2 are DFQATT and SNEGSKA (reference sequence). The CDR3 DNA reads TGCAGTGCTGGGACATGGGTCACTGAAGCTTTCTTT. Residues: CSAGTWVTEAFF.

The sample holds a few counts of this clonotype. The chain recombines TRBV24-1 with TRBJ2-1; D possibly corresponds to TRBD1 (6 bases). In germline, CDR1 is KGHDR, CDR2 SFDVKD. This CDR3 spans 14 amino acids. V lost 10 bases to trimming and J lost 6 bases, with 18 bases between them. CDR3 bases: TGTGCCACTGCACCGGCAGGGGTAGGCAATGAGCAGTTCTTC. Residues: CATAPAGVGNEQFF.

In this sample, this clonotype turned up a few times. The V call is TRBV4-2, the J call TRBJ1-1, with D possibly matching TRBD1 (6 bases). Germline lookup yields CDR1 LGHNA and CDR2 YNFKEQ. This CDR3 comprises 13 residues. Trimming removed 0 bases from V and 8 bases from J, with 10 bases in between. CDR3 amino acids: CASSQDPQGEAFF. In DNA form, the CDR3 reads TGTGCCAGCAGCCAAGATCCGCAGGGGGAAGCTTTCTTT.

The J gene is TRBJ2-1, the V gene TRBV4-1, with TRBD2 identical over 12 bases. Germline assignment: CDR1 MGHRA and CDR2 YSYEKL. The CDR3 extends over 18 amino acids. Unmatched junction bases numbered 11, after V lost 4 bases and J lost 4 bases. In DNA, the CDR3 is TGCGCCAGCAGCCCCACTTCGACTAGCGGGAGCCGATACAATGAGCAGTTCTTC. This translates into CASSPTSTSGSRYNEQFF.

This clonotype has just a few counts. The CDR3 sequence: CASSLALYGYTF. The CDR3 DNA reads as TGTGCCAGCAGTTTAGCCCTCTATGGCTACACCTTC. The chain couples TRBV28 to TRBJ1-2; D not certain. Germline loops: CDR1 MDHEN, CDR2 SYDVKM. The CDR3 is made up of 12 amino acids. The V gene lost 2 bases and the J gene lost 4 bases, with 5 bases spanning the gap.

This clonotype has ten or more counts. The V and J genes are TRBV7-2 and TRBJ2-3; 9 bases map to TRBD1. The CDR3 totals 15 residues. J was trimmed by 3 bases and V by 4 bases; bases with no gene match: 5. Germline assignment: CDR1 SGHTA and CDR2 FQGNSA. CDR3 in amino acids: CASSSGTGRTDTQYF. In DNA, the CDR3 is TGTGCCAGCAGCTCCGGGACAGGGAGGACAGATACGCAGTATTTT.

This clonotype was counted a few times. The J gene is TRBJ1-1, the V gene TRBV5-1; D is uncertain. The CDR3 totals 14 residues. Germline CDR1 reads SGHRS; CDR2 reads YFSETQ. Trimming cost V 4 bases and J 5 bases, with 15 bases left between them. The CDR3 here is CASSGSTIVTEAFF. The CDR3 coding sequence is TGCGCCAGCAGCGGGAGTACAATAGTAACTGAAGCTTTCTTT.

This chain's CDR3 is CSARDERGTPYGYTF. The CDR3 coding sequence is TGCAGTGCTAGAGATGAAAGGGGGACCCCCTATGGCTACACCTTC. The chain recombines TRBV20-1 with TRBJ1-2; tentative D call: TRBD1 (6 bases). The CDR3 runs to 15 residues. Germline V lookup: CDR1 DFQATT, CDR2 SNEGSKA (reference sequence). Trimming removed 0 bases from V and 4 bases from J, with 15 bases in between.

This clonotype turned up a few times. The chain couples TRBV6-2 or TRBV6-3 to TRBJ2-3; D is undetermined. The CDR3 length is 12 residues. Germline V gene sequence: CDR1 MNHEY, CDR2 SVGEGT. Between the trimmed V and J ends, which lost 2 bases and 5 bases, there was a span of 5 bases. The CDR3 DNA follows: TGTGCCAGCAGTTACCCACTAGATACGCAGTATTTT. This codes for CASSYPLDTQYF.

The chain carries TRBV3-1 and TRBJ2-7, with 9 bases identical to TRBD2. Germline lookup yields CDR1 LGHDT and CDR2 YNNKEL (reference sequence). V trimming: 5 bases; J trimming: 5 bases; junction bases outside the gene matches: 16. The CDR3 is made up of 17 amino acids. CDR3 DNA: TGTGCCAGCAGCTCAGGCCCGTCGACTAGCGGATTACACGAGCAGTACTTC. It translates to CASSSGPSTSGLHEQYF.

The J gene is TRBJ2-1, the V gene TRBV7-9; a possible D gene is TRBD2 (5 bases). The V end lost 5 bases, the J end lost 0 bases, and 20 bases lay between the germline ends. The CDR3 covers 18 residues. Germline values: CDR1 SEHNR, CDR2 FQNEAQ (reference sequence). The CDR3 reads CASSTRSRGRDSYNEQFF. The CDR3 nucleotides read TGTGCCAGCAGCACCCGATCCCGGGGTAGGGACTCCTACAATGAGCAGTTCTTC. Full variable domain (rest looked up from reference TRBV7-9 and TRBJ2-1): DTGVSQNPRHKITKRGQNVTFRCDPISEHNRLYWYRQTLGQGPEFLTYFQNEAQLEKSRLLSDRFSAERPKGSFSTLEIQRTEQGDSAMYLCASSTRSRGRDSYNEQFFGPGTRLTVL.

This clonotype was found a few times. V is TRBV20-1 and J is TRBJ2-7; D may be TRBD2 (6 bases). Germline assignment: CDR1 DFQATT and CDR2 SNEGSKA (reference sequence). The CDR3 is 15 amino acids. V lost 0 bases and J 0 bases, leaving 12 bases between the germline ends. Here the CDR3 DNA reads TGCAGTGCTAGAGAGGGGAGCGGGTCCTCCTACGAGCAGTACTTC. Translated: CSAREGSGSSYEQYF.

This clonotype has a handful of counts. This chain connects TRBV7-2 to TRBJ2-3, with D perhaps matching TRBD2 (6 bases). The CDR3 is 12 residues long. CDR1 SGHTA and CDR2 FQGNSA come from the germline V gene. Trimming took 5 bases from V and 7 from J, leaving 10 bases between them. The CDR3 loop is CASSVSGYTQYF. CDR3 nucleotides: TGTGCCAGCAGCGTTAGCGGCTATACGCAGTATTTT.